A selection of T cell receptor beta chains follows, all from one sample in a study of blood T cell repertoires in COVID-19. Using immunoSEQ multiplex PCR, the repertoire was profiled, and TCRdb retains in-frame clones only, with some absent. The sample lists about 250,000 clones; roughly 86% were seen once. Sequencing was carried out using PBMCs or T cells enriched from blood (not recorded which). Receptors originate from a woman in her twenties or thirties with acute COVID-19. CDR3s include the opening cysteine and the closing phenylalanine or tryptophan. The D gene is left open where the match is weak. Clone size is given for some rows only: seen once, a few or many times, or a class if the clone is expanded.

TRBJ2-5	TRBD1	TRBV6-5	.	CASRKDRVQETQYF	TGTGCCAGCAGAAAGGACAGGGTACAAGAGACCCAGTACTTC
TRBJ2-2	TRBD1	TRBV27	once	CASSLRRGQGLLWGTGELFF	TGTGCCAGCAGTCTACGACGGGGACAGGGTCTCCTCTGGGGCACCGGGGAGCTGTTTTTT
TRBJ1-4	.	TRBV5-6	.	CASSLGQINEKLFF	TGTGCCAGCAGCTTGGGACAGATTAATGAAAAACTGTTTTTT
TRBJ2-7	.	TRBV18	once	CASSPTRPGSYEQYF	TGTGCCAGCTCACCAACGCGCCCGGGGAGCTACGAGCAGTACTTC
TRBJ1-5	TRBD1	TRBV5-4	.	CASSKGTDNQPQHF	TGTGCCAGCAGCAAGGGGACAGACAATCAGCCCCAGCATTTT
TRBJ2-3	.	TRBV5-1	.	CASSLFWRTDTQYF	TGCGCCAGCAGCTTGTTTTGGCGCACAGATACGCAGTATTTT
TRBJ2-7	.	TRBV14	.	CASSQDRGLYEQYF	TGTGCCAGCAGCCAAGACAGGGGTTTGTACGAGCAGTACTTC
TRBJ2-7	.	TRBV2	.	CASSFAGSSYEQYF	TGTGCCAGCAGTTTTGCCGGGTCTTCCTACGAGCAGTACTTC
TRBJ1-5	.	TRBV21-1	.	CASSRDRGPRQPQHF	TGTGCCAGCAGCCGGGACAGGGGGCCGCGTCAGCCCCAGCATTTT
TRBJ2-2	.	TRBV4-1	.	CASSHLSSNTGELFF	TGCGCCAGCAGCCACCTATCGAGTAACACCGGGGAGCTGTTTTTT
TRBJ2-1	TRBD1	TRBV7-2	.	CASSSPGTGRNNEQFF	TGTGCCAGCAGCTCACCCGGGACAGGGCGGAACAATGAGCAGTTCTTC
TRBJ1-3	.	TRBV6-6	once	CASSYGQVSGNTIYF	TGTGCCAGCAGTTATGGCCAGGTGTCTGGAAACACCATATATTTT
TRBJ1-1	.	TRBV9	.	CASSESGASGTEAFF	TGTGCCAGCAGCGAGTCAGGGGCAAGTGGCACTGAAGCTTTCTTT
TRBJ1-1	.	TRBV19	.	CASSIDRTFGAFF	TGTGCCAGTAGTATAGACCGGACATTCGGGGCTTTCTTT
TRBJ2-3	TRBD1	TRBV24-1	.	CATSDRDREDTQYF	TGTGCCACCAGTGATCGGGACAGGGAAGATACGCAGTATTTT
TRBJ2-2	TRBD2	TRBV7-2	.	CASSLRGGNTGELFF	TGTGCCAGCAGCTTACGGGGGGGGAACACCGGGGAGCTGTTTTTT
TRBJ1-1	.	TRBV30	.	CAWSAGDRENTEAFF	TGTGCCTGGAGTGCGGGGGATCGAGAGAACACTGAAGCTTTCTTT
TRBJ1-4	TRBD1	TRBV10-2	.	CASSRTGFLEKLFF	TGCGCCAGCAGTAGGACAGGGTTTTTGGAAAAACTGTTTTTT
TRBJ1-2	TRBD1	TRBV5-1	.	CASSRSGQGTRGVDYTF	TGCGCCAGCAGCCGGTCGGGACAGGGGACCCGAGGAGTTGACTACACCTTC
TRBJ1-1	.	TRBV5-6	few	CASSFMVQENTEAFF	TGTGCCAGCAGCTTTATGGTGCAGGAGAACACTGAAGCTTTCTTT
TRBJ1-1	TRBD1	TRBV4-1	.	CASSQILGQSNTEAFF	TGCGCCAGCAGCCAAATTCTGGGACAGTCAAACACTGAAGCTTTCTTT
TRBJ2-1	TRBD2	TRBV19	.	CASSLRLAVAYNEQFF	TGTGCCAGTAGTCTCCGACTAGCGGTGGCCTACAATGAGCAGTTCTTC
TRBJ2-1	.	TRBV6-1	.	CASSEDISYNEQFF	TGTGCCAGCAGTGAGGACATCTCCTACAATGAGCAGTTCTTC
TRBJ2-3	TRBD1	TRBV4-1	.	CASSQRGLPESTQYF	TGCGCCAGCAGCCAAAGGGGGCTCCCGGAATCTACGCAGTATTTT
TRBJ2-2	.	TRBV4-1	.	CASSQGLRRNTGELFF	TGCGCCAGCAGCCAAGGGTTGCGTCGGAACACCGGGGAGCTGTTTTTT
TRBJ1-2	TRBD1	TRBV5-5	.	CASSFSFAGQGTYGYTF	TGTGCCAGCAGCTTTAGTTTCGCGGGACAGGGGACTTATGGCTACACCTTC